The 24 T cell receptor beta chains reported below all come from one sample, sequenced in a study of regulatory T cells in long-lasting Graves disease. For TCR beta, libraries came from iRepertoire HTBI primers and Arm-PCR of CDR3 regions. TCRdb re-called the multiplex PCR reads with MiXCR, one entry per CDR3 protein. The sample lists about 560,000 distinct CDR3 sequences, 16% occurring once. Time point noted: newly diagnosed GD, antithyroid drugs for less than 3 months. From RNA extracted from PBMCs, the TCR library was made. These data also formed part of another study, on T cells in Graves' hyperthyroidism and ophthalmopathy.

The material sequenced was peripheral blood mononuclear cells (PBMCs), taken at new diagnosis, from a patient treated with antithyroid drugs. The receptors originated from a man aged 18 to 35 with Graves disease.

V gene TRBV5-1 combines with J gene TRBJ1-1; the D gene is possibly TRBD1 (6 bases). The CDR3 sequence is 12 residues long. The ends were cut back, 8 bases at V and 1 base at J, with 9 bases in the middle. Germline V CDR1 and CDR2: SGHRS, YFSETQ. CDR3 nucleotide sequence: TGCGCCAGTGGACAGCAGAACACTGAAGCTTTCTTT. It specifies CASGQQNTEAFF.

This rearrangement joins TRBV29-1 to TRBJ1-2; D ambiguous. The V and J ends lost 6 bases and 4 bases respectively, with 15 bases between them. CDR1 and CDR2 (germline): SQVTM, ANQGSEA. The CDR3 extends over 13 amino acids. CDR3 in amino acids: CSVDPHRGYGYTF. CDR3 nucleotide sequence: TGCAGCGTGGACCCGCACCGGGGCTATGGCTACACCTTC. Looking up the rest from reference TRBV29-1 and TRBJ1-2 gives the full variable domain: SAVISQKPSRDICQRGTSLTIQCQVDSQVTMMFWYRQQPGQSLTLIATANQGSEATYESGFVIDKFPISRPNLTFSTLTVSNMSPEDSSIYLCSVDPHRGYGYTFGSGTRLTVV.

This clonotype has at least ten counts. V usage is TRBV28 and J usage is TRBJ2-1; 9 nucleotides agree with TRBD2. CDR3 size: 15 residues. J gave up 3 bases and V 3 bases, and 3 bases lay outside the gene matches. Germline loops: CDR1 MDHEN, CDR2 SYDVKM. CDR3 nucleotides: TGTGCCAGCAGTTTTGGCGGGAGGGTCTACAATGAGCAGTTCTTC. Amino acids: CASSFGGRVYNEQFF.

This clonotype occurred a few times. The chain combines TRBV20-1 with TRBJ2-4, with D tentatively TRBD2 (5 bases). Deletions cut 0 bases from V and 3 bases from J, with 12 bases between. CDR1 and CDR2 (germline): DFQATT, SNEGSKA (reference sequence). CDR3 length: 15 amino acids. The DNA of the CDR3 is TGCAGTGCTAGAGAAGGACTCCCGGTCAAAAACATTCAGTACTTC. This translates into CSAREGLPVKNIQYF.

This clonotype has a handful of counts. The J gene is TRBJ1-2, the V gene TRBV27; the D gene is possibly TRBD1 (5 bases). The germline gives CDR1 MNHEY, CDR2 SMNVEV (reference sequence). The V gene lost 8 bases and the J gene lost 8 bases, with 18 bases spanning the gap. The CDR3 contains 13 residues. The CDR3 sequence is CASGALGLRGYTF. The CDR3 coding sequence is TGTGCCAGCGGAGCCTTGGGACTGAGGGGCTACACCTTC.

This clonotype was seen just once. V gene TRBV20-1 combines with J gene TRBJ2-7, with D perhaps matching TRBD2 (6 bases). The CDR3 runs to 14 residues. Germline assignment: CDR1 DFQATT and CDR2 SNEGSKA (reference sequence). Trimming took 0 bases from V and 7 from J, leaving 16 bases between them. The CDR3 loop is CSARDVAGTWEQYF. CDR3 in DNA: TGCAGTGCTAGAGATGTTGCGGGGACGTGGGAGCAGTACTTC.

The sample holds many counts of this clonotype. The chain uses TRBV6-2 or TRBV6-3 and TRBJ2-7; 7 positions match TRBD2. The V segment lost 2 bases and the J segment 5 bases; nucleotides outside the gene matches: 9. CDR1 and CDR2 (germline): MNHEY, SVGEGT. The CDR3 extends over 15 amino acids. The CDR3 loop reads CASSYGLGVDNEQYF. In nucleotides, the CDR3 is TGTGCCAGCAGTTACGGACTAGGGGTCGACAACGAGCAGTACTTC.

This clonotype was seen repeatedly, ten times or more. The gene calls are TRBV6-1 and TRBJ2-1; 9 nucleotides align to TRBD2. The CDR3 has 17 residues. In germline, CDR1 is MNHNS, CDR2 SASEGT. V gave up 6 bases and J gave up 3 bases; unmatched junction bases: 12. The CDR3 DNA reads TGTGCCAGCAGCGTGTTGGTAGCGGGAGACCTCTACAATGAGCAGTTCTTC. Translating it yields CASSVLVAGDLYNEQFF.

This sequence joins TRBV28 and TRBJ2-5; a weak D match, TRBD1 (6 bases). The CDR3 totals 13 residues. Germline lookup yields CDR1 MDHEN and CDR2 SYDVKM. The germline V and J ends were trimmed by 6 bases and 5 bases, with 13 bases remaining between them. The CDR3 loop is CASRVSGVETQYF. CDR3 bases: TGTGCCAGCAGGGTGTCAGGGGTCGAGACCCAGTACTTC.

In its sample, this clonotype was seen a few times. The rearrangement uses TRBV4-2 and TRBJ2-7; 7 bases map to TRBD1. V was pared by 3 bases and J by 5 bases, with 7 bases of the junction left unmatched. The CDR3 has 14 amino acids. Germline V gene data show CDR1 as LGHNA and CDR2 as YNFKEQ. The CDR3, as DNA: TGTGCCAGCAGCCACCGAACAGGGGCCAACGAGCAGTACTTC. Translated: CASSHRTGANEQYF.

This clonotype was seen a handful of times. This chain connects TRBV7-2 to TRBJ2-7, with TRBD2 matching 7 bases. Trimming took 5 bases from V and 2 from J; bases not matched to a gene: 15. Germline CDR1 is SGHTA and CDR2 is FQGNSA. CDR3 length: 17 amino acids. CDR3 residues: CASSPGWGEGRTYEQYF. The CDR3 nucleotides read TGTGCCAGCAGCCCCGGCTGGGGGGAGGGGAGAACCTACGAGCAGTACTTC. The full variable domain, in which reference TRBV7-2 and TRBJ2-7 provide the parts outside the CDR3, is GAGVSQSPSNKVTEKGKDVELRCDPISGHTALYWYRQSLGQGLEFLIYFQGNSAPDKSGLPSDRFSAERTGGSVSTLTIQRTQQEDSAVYLCASSPGWGEGRTYEQYFGPGTRLTVT.

The chain carries TRBV20-1 and TRBJ2-7, with TRBD1 as a possible D gene (5 bases). Germline V CDR1 and CDR2: DFQATT, SNEGSKA (reference sequence). The germline V and J ends were trimmed by 7 bases and 1 base, with 8 bases remaining between them. The CDR3 length is 11 residues. The CDR3 DNA reads TGCAGTGGTCAGGGATCCTACGAGCAGTACTTC. Amino acids: CSGQGSYEQYF.

Many counts were recorded for this clonotype. The rearrangement uses TRBV20-1 and TRBJ2-3; 12 bases are a match to TRBD2. Per the germline V gene, CDR1 is DFQATT and CDR2 is SNEGSKA (reference sequence). Trimming removed 6 bases from V and 5 bases from J; junction bases left unmatched: 18. The CDR3 loop spans 18 amino acids. CDR3 in amino acids: CSAPPLAGGKDWVDTQYF. CDR3 in DNA: TGCAGTGCCCCTCCCCTAGCGGGAGGGAAGGATTGGGTAGATACGCAGTATTTT.

This clonotype was observed at least ten times. The chain recombines TRBV6-2 or TRBV6-3 with TRBJ2-5; unclear D gene. Germline CDR1 and CDR2: MNHEY and SVGEGT. The CDR3 has 15 amino acids. V lost 4 bases, J lost 4 bases, and 16 bases lay in between. The CDR3 DNA is TGTGCCAGCAGTTCCACCTGGGCCCACAGAGAGACCCAGTACTTC. The encoded protein is CASSSTWAHRETQYF.

This clonotype was seen ten or more times. This rearrangement joins TRBV7-9 to TRBJ2-1; 7 bases are a match to TRBD1. CDR1 is SEHNR and CDR2 is FQNEAQ in the germline V gene (reference sequence). With 3 bases clipped from V and 9 bases from J, the junction kept 20 bases outside the gene matches. CDR3 length: 18 residues. This CDR3 reads CASSLWGNRGSNSSEQFF. For the CDR3, the DNA is TGTGCCAGCAGCTTGTGGGGTAACAGGGGATCGAATTCCTCTGAGCAGTTCTTC. Full variable domain (missing parts from reference TRBV7-9 and TRBJ2-1): DTGVSQNPRHKITKRGQNVTFRCDPISEHNRLYWYRQTLGQGPEFLTYFQNEAQLEKSRLLSDRFSAERPKGSFSTLEIQRTEQGDSAMYLCASSLWGNRGSNSSEQFFGPGTRLTVL.

The V and J genes are TRBV7-3 and TRBJ2-1; TRBD2 matches at 7 bases. V lost 5 bases, J lost 0 bases, and 4 bases stayed unmatched. Looked up from germline, CDR1 is SGHTA and CDR2 is FQGTGA. CDR3 length: 15 residues. The CDR3 here is CASSLQRGSYNEQFF. CDR3 coding DNA: TGTGCCAGCAGCCTTCAGCGGGGCTCCTACAATGAGCAGTTCTTC.

This clonotype was seen only a few times. The chain employs TRBV27 and TRBJ2-2; D not certain. This CDR3 is built from 14 residues. The V and J ends lost 5 bases and 6 bases respectively, with 13 bases between them. Germline CDR1 MNHEY, CDR2 SMNVEV (reference sequence). The CDR3 here is CASSKRAGAGELFF. The CDR3 nucleotides are TGTGCCAGCAGTAAAAGGGCAGGCGCCGGGGAGCTGTTTTTT.

The sample holds many counts of this clonotype. This chain links TRBV29-1 with TRBJ2-5; the D gene is possibly TRBD1 (5 bases). The V gene lost 4 bases and the J gene lost 8 bases, with 8 bases spanning the gap. Per germline, CDR1 SQVTM and CDR2 ANQGSEA. The CDR3 length is 10 residues. CDR3: CSVGQFTQYF. The CDR3 nucleotides read TGCAGCGTTGGACAGTTTACCCAGTACTTC.

The chain has TRBV14 and TRBJ1-2; the D is unclear. In germline, CDR1 is SGHDN, CDR2 FVKESK. V shed 5 bases and J shed 6 bases, with 10 bases lying between them. This CDR3 contains 12 residues. The CDR3 sequence: CASSKMGDGYTF. The CDR3 coding sequence is TGTGCCAGCAGCAAGATGGGAGATGGCTACACCTTC. Full variable domain (remainder filled in from reference TRBV14 and TRBJ1-2): EAGVTQFPSHSVIEKGQTVTLRCDPISGHDNLYWYRRVMGKEIKFLLHFVKESKQDESGMPNNRFLAERTGGTYSTLKVQPAELEDSGVYFCASSKMGDGYTFGSGTRLTVV.

In its sample, this clonotype was seen a few times. The V call is TRBV11-2, the J call TRBJ2-2; D not certain. The CDR3 is made up of 17 amino acids. Germline V gene lookup returns CDR1 SGHAT and CDR2 FQNNGV. V dropped 5 bases and J dropped 0 bases, with 16 bases sitting between them. The CDR3 is CASSQDRSLTNTGELFF. Here the CDR3 DNA reads TGTGCCAGCAGCCAAGATCGGAGTCTTACGAACACCGGGGAGCTGTTTTTT.

The chain joins TRBV29-1 to TRBJ2-7, with TRBD2 identical over 7 bases. The CDR3 runs to 12 residues. Germline V lookup: CDR1 SQVTM, CDR2 ANQGSEA. The trim removed 6 bases at V and 3 bases at J, leaving 5 bases unmatched. CDR3 sequence reads: CSVRTRVYEQYF. CDR3 DNA: TGCAGCGTCCGGACTAGAGTCTACGAGCAGTACTTC.

This clonotype occurred many times. The CDR3 nucleotides read TGTGCCAGCAGCCAAGAAGGGGACAAGCAGTACTTC. This codes for CASSQEGDKQYF. The rearrangement uses TRBV3-1 and TRBJ2-7; a possible D gene is TRBD1 (6 bases). The CDR3 has 12 residues. The germline V gene encodes CDR1 LGHDT and CDR2 YNNKEL (reference sequence). Trimming left V 0 bases short and J 8 bases short, with 8 bases between.

On this clonotype itself: One end of the junction does not line up with germline, which may come from a read error. The chain combines TRBV10-1 with TRBJ1-1, with D tentatively TRBD1 (5 bases). The CDR3 runs 13 residues. Looked up from germline, CDR1 is WNHNN and CDR2 is SYGVQD (reference sequence). Here the CDR3 reads CASRKGTNTEAFF. The CDR3 DNA reads as TGTGCCAGCAGAAAGGGGACGAACACTGAAGCTTTCTTT.

The chain employs TRBV7-3 and TRBJ2-1, with 9 bases identical to TRBD2. The CDR3 has 18 residues. With 0 bases clipped from V and 8 bases from J, the junction kept 14 bases outside the gene matches. Germline lookup yields CDR1 SGHTA and CDR2 FQGTGA. The CDR3 here is CASSLTPGGREGLDEQFF. For the CDR3, the DNA is TGTGCCAGCAGCTTAACCCCTGGGGGGCGGGAGGGCCTCGATGAGCAGTTCTTC.